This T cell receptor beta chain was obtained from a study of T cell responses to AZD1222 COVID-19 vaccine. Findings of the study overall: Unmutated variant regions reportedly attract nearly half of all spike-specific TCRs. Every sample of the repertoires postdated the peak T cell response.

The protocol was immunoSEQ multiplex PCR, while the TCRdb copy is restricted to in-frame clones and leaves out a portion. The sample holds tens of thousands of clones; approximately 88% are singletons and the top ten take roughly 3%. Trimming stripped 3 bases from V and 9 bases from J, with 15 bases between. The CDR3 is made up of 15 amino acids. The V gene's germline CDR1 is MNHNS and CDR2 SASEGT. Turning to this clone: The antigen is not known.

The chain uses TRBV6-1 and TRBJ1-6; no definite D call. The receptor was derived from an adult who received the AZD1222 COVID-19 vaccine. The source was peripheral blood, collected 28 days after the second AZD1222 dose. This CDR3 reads CASSDQSAFSSPLHF. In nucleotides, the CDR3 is TGTGCCAGCAGTGATCAGTCGGCTTTTAGTTCACCCCTCCACTTT.